This is a list of T cell receptor beta chains from one sample in a study of a mutant IDH1 vaccine in newly diagnosed glioma. No antigen is known for these receptors. Measured with immunoSEQ multiplex PCR; TCRdb has only the in-frame clones, and not every one. The sample has 35,000 to 50,000 clones, 85% to 95% seen once. Here the sequenced sample was PBMCs, taken from a glioma patient whose treatment included an IDH1 peptide vaccine. These TCRs come from a man over 45 with glioma. Each CDR3 is given with its conserved first and last residue. The D gene is left open where the match is weak. Clone sizes are given selectively: once, few, many, or a class where the clone is expanded.

>TRBD1|NA|16|TRBV27|TRBJ2-7
TGTGCCAGCAGGGACTCCGGGACAGGGACCTTCGGCGAGCAGTACTTC
CASRDSGTGTFGEQYF
>NA|NA|15|TRBV7-2|TRBJ2-2
TGTGCCAGCAGAGTGTGGGACGGTGGGACCGGGGAGCTGTTTTTT
CASRVWDGGTGELFF
>NA|once|13|TRBV4-2|TRBJ1-6
TGTGCCAGCAGCCCTGGACAGAATTCACCCCTCCACTTT
CASSPGQNSPLHF
>NA|NA|16|TRBV4-1|TRBJ2-1
TGCGCCAGCAGCCAAGGTTTAAGCGGCTCCTACAATGAGCAGTTCTTC
CASSQGLSGSYNEQFF
>NA|NA|14|TRBV7-9|TRBJ1-3
TGTGCCAGCAGCTTTATCCTGACTGGAAACACCATATATTTT
CASSFILTGNTIYF
>NA|NA|12|TRBV5-6|TRBJ2-1
TGTGCCAGCAGCCCGCGGACTACCATGAAGCTCTTC
CASSPRTTMKLF
>TRBD1|NA|16|TRBV19|TRBJ2-5
TGTGCCAGTAGTACGACAGGGAGAGTAAAGGGAGAGACCCAGTACTTC
CASSTTGRVKGETQYF
>NA|NA|16|TRBV7-9|TRBJ2-2
TGTGCCAGCAGCTTAGCTCCTGGGGGAAGCACCGGGGAGCTGTTTTTT
CASSLAPGGSTGELFF
>NA|NA|13|TRBV19|TRBJ1-6
TGTGCCAGTAACGGGCAGCTTAATTCACCCCTCCACTTT
CASNGQLNSPLHF
>TRBD1|NA|14|TRBV19|TRBJ2-7
TGTGCCAGTAGTCTCTCCGGGACAGGGAACGAGCAGTACTTC
CASSLSGTGNEQYF
>TRBD2|NA|17|TRBV7-2|TRBJ2-3
TGTGCCAGCAGCGCCATGGTAGCGGGGGGGAGCACAGATACGCAGTATTTT
CASSAMVAGGSTDTQYF
>NA|NA|16|TRBV6-5|TRBJ1-4
TGTGCCAGCAGTTACGTCCTCAGTGCAACTAATGAAAAACTGTTTTTT
CASSYVLSATNEKLFF
>NA|NA|12|TRBV7-9|TRBJ2-7
TGTGCCAGCAGGGAGGGGGCCTACGAGCAGTACTTC
CASREGAYEQYF
>NA|NA|13|TRBV6-5|TRBJ2-7
TGTGCCAGCAGTTACGGGGCGAAATACGAGCAGTACTTC
CASSYGAKYEQYF
>NA|NA|11|TRBV25-1|TRBJ1-2
TGTGCCAGCGGGGGGTTTAATGGCTACACCTTC
CASGGFNGYTF
>NA|NA|13|TRBV2|TRBJ2-7
TGTGCCAGCAGACGGGAAACTTCCTACGAGCAGTACTTC
CASRRETSYEQYF
>TRBD1|NA|15|TRBV4-3|TRBJ2-7
TGCGCCAGCAGCCTAACAGGGGTAGGCCCCTACGAGCAGTACTTC
CASSLTGVGPYEQYF
>TRBD2|NA|17|TRBV6-1|TRBJ2-5
TGTGCCAGCAGTGGGGGACTAGCGGGAGGCACCCAAGAGACCCAGTACTTC
CASSGGLAGGTQETQYF
>NA|NA|12|TRBV6-1|TRBJ2-7
TGTGCCAGCAGTATCACCGGCTACGAGCAGTACTTC
CASSITGYEQYF
>NA|NA|15|TRBV27|TRBJ2-2
TGTGCCAGCAGTCAGGTGGCAGGGGTGACCGGGGAGCTGTTTTTT
CASSQVAGVTGELFF
>TRBD1|NA|15|TRBV28|TRBJ2-2
TGTGCCAGCAGCCTCAGGGGGATGAACACCGGGGAGCTGTTTTTT
CASSLRGMNTGELFF
>NA|NA|15|TRBV27|TRBJ2-4
TGTGCCAGCAGTCCAAGTCTCGAATTCCCCGGCATTCAGTACTTC
CASSPSLEFPGIQYF
>TRBD1|NA|17|TRBV4-1|TRBJ1-5
TGCGCCAGCAGCCAAGGACAGGGGGTGACAGGCAATCAGCCCCAGCATTTT
CASSQGQGVTGNQPQHF
>NA|NA|15|TRBV18|TRBJ2-2
TGTGCCAGCTCACCATTGACAGCTAACACCGGGGAGCTGTTTTTT
CASSPLTANTGELFF
>NA|NA|12|TRBV2|TRBJ2-2
TGTGCCAGCAGGGTATCAGCCGGGGAGCTGTTTTTT
CASRVSAGELFF